This T cell receptor beta chain appears in the sequencing data of a study of identical twins. The germline gives CDR1 KGHDR, CDR2 SFDVKD. Trimming at V came to 2 bases and at J to 7 bases, leaving 8 bases not matched to a gene. The CDR3 is made up of 16 amino acids. Overall study findings and caveats: For zero-insertion analyses, partial confounding could come from invariant MAIT and iNKT cells.

Everyone who gave samples was a healthy Caucasian. Each CDR3 protein gets one entry after TCRdb re-called the 5' RACE reads with MiXCR. The profile shows some 460,000 distinct CDR3 sequences, around 14% of them singletons. This clonotype was counted many times. Its specificity is not known. These data were likewise used in another study, on yellow fever vaccine responses in identical twins. That source notes: Vaccine T cell responses of twins reportedly seemed partly convergent and partly personalized.

The sequence derives from a woman younger than 35 in good health. The V and J genes are TRBV24-1 and TRBJ1-2; 11 bases align to TRBD1. The source material was CD4+ T cells sorted from blood. For the CDR3, the DNA is TGTGCCACCAGTGATTCTGCCTGGACAGGGGGCTCTGGCTACACCTTC. Its translation: CATSDSAWTGGSGYTF.